The entry below gives a single T cell receptor (beta chain) sequence along with its context. What it binds is not known. Assay used: immunoSEQ multiplex PCR; TCRdb lists only in-frame clones, some missing. The data contain 150,000 or so clones, less than 90% of them singletons. This record comes from a study of T cell responses to AZD1222 COVID-19 vaccine. General study findings and limits: Scientists sampled the repertoires only once the peak T cell response had passed.

V dropped 0 bases and J dropped 1; count of bases not matched to a gene: 2. This CDR3 is 17 amino acids long. CDR1 is SGHRS and CDR2 is YFSETQ in the germline V gene. The chain has TRBV5-1 and TRBJ2-5, with 14 nucleotides matching TRBD2. The input for sequencing was peripheral blood, taken after recovery from COVID-19. The TCR was taken from an adult who had recovered from COVID-19. CDR3 in DNA: TGCGCCAGCAGCTTGGAGGGACTAGCGGGGGTCCAAGAGACCCAGTACTTC. Protein product: CASSLEGLAGVQETQYF.